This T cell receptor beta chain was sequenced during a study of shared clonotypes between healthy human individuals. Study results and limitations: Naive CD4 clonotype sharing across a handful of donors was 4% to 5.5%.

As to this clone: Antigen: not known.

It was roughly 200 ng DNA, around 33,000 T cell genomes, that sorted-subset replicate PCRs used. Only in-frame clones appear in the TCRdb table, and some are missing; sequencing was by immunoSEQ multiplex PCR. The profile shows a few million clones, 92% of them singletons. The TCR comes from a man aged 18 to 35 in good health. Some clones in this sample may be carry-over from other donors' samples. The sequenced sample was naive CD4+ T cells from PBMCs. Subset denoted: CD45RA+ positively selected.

CDR3 in amino acids: CASSPGTGHNFRPYEQYF. The CDR3 DNA follows: TGTGCCAGCAGCCCCGGGACAGGGCATAATTTCCGGCCCTACGAGCAGTACTTC. V is TRBV28 and J is TRBJ2-7, with TRBD1 matching 9 bases. The CDR3 consists of 18 residues. V was pared by 6 bases and J by 2 bases, with 17 bases of the junction left unmatched. Germline-derived CDR1 and CDR2 are MDHEN and SYDVKM.